This TCR beta chain was documented in a study of cytomegalovirus exposure and HLA in healthy donors. Findings of the study overall: In an earlier analysis, most TCR beta V segments were productive about 87% or about 30% of the time. In a later analysis, HLA-C alleles had the fewest associated TCRs, DRB1 alleles the most. Analysis was carried out at a later point, and it linked a missense DCLRE1C variant to TCR beta V- and J-gene trimming. Later, an analysis showed that TCR beta chains associated with HLA were more clonally expanded than others that were equally common.

With 60 Vbeta and 13 Jbeta primers, the PCR was carried out. Produced via immunoSEQ multiplex PCR; TCRdb's table is partial and in-frame only. Here the sample spans under 150,000 clones, around four fifths being singletons. With regard to this clone: The antigen is not known.

Germline-derived CDR1 and CDR2 are LGHNA and YNFKEQ. Deletions cut 1 base from V and 5 bases from J, with 12 bases between. The CDR3 is 15 residues long. Material: PBMCs. The TCR was taken from a middle-aged woman in good health and CMV-seronegative. The genes are TRBV4-2 and TRBJ1-5, with D perhaps matching TRBD1 (6 bases). CDR3 DNA: TGTGCCAGCAGCCAAGTCACAGGGTACGATCAGCCCCAGCATTTT. As protein: CASSQVTGYDQPQHF.